This TCR beta chain was identified during a study of cytomegalovirus exposure and HLA in healthy donors. Looking at the study overall: About 85 million unique TCRs from HLA-typed donors were held in an early release of data. Findings and caveats of the study: In a later analysis, TCR beta V- and J-gene trimming was associated with a missense DCLRE1C variant. Looking again later, the authors saw that most CMV-associated TCR beta chains seemed HLA-restricted.

The PCR employed 60 Vbeta primers together with 13 Jbeta primers. This table comes from immunoSEQ multiplex PCR, and its TCRdb copy is limited to in-frame clones, with some not included. The sample holds around 67,000 clones, roughly 66% seen once. Germline V lookup: CDR1 SGHRS, CDR2 YFSETQ. Trimming left V 4 bases short and J 2 bases short, with 15 bases between. The CDR3 loop spans 15 amino acids. At the time of sampling, donors were nominally healthy, though unrecorded immune exposures were likely. To note about this clone: What it recognizes is unknown.

The source material was PBMCs. The receptor was derived from a woman aged 45-65 years in good health and CMV-seronegative. V is TRBV5-1 and J is TRBJ2-5; a possible D gene is TRBD2 (7 bases). The CDR3 reads CASSLGGGGQETQYF. The CDR3 coding sequence is TGCGCCAGCAGCCTAGGGGGAGGGGGTCAAGAGACCCAGTACTTC. Complete variable domain (other parts from reference TRBV5-1 and TRBJ2-5): KAGVTQTPRYLIKTRGQQVTLSCSPISGHRSVSWYQQTPGQGLQFLFEYFSETQRNKGNFPGRFSGRQFSNSRSEMNVSTLELGDSALYLCASSLGGGGQETQYFGPGTRLLVL.